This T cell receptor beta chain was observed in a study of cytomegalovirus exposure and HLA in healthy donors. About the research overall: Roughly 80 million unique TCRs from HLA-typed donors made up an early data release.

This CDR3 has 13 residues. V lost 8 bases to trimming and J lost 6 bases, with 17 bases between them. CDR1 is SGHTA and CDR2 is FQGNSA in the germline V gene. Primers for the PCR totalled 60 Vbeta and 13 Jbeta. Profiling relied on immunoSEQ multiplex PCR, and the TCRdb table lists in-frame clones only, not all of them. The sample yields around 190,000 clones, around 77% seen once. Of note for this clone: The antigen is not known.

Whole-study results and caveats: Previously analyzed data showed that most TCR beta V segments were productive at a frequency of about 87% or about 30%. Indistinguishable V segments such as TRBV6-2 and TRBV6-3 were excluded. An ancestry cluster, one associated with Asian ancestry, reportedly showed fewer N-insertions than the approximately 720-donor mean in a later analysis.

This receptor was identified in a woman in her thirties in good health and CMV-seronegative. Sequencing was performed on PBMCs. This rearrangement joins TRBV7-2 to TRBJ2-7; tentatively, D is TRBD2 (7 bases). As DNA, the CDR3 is TGTGCCAGCGGGAGGGGGAGCGGGCGCGAGCAGTACTTC. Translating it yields CASGRGSGREQYF.